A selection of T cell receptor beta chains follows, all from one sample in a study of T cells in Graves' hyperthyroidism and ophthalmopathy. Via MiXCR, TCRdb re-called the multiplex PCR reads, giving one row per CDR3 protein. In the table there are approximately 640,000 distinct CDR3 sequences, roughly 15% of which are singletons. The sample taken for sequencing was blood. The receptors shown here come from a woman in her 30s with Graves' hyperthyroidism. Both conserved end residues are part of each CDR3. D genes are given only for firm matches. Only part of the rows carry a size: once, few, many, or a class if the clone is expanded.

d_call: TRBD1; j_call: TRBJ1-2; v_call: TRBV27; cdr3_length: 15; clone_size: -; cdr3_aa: CASSSDRDLNYGYTF; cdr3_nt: TGTGCCAGCAGTTCTGACAGGGATTTAAACTATGGCTACACCTTC
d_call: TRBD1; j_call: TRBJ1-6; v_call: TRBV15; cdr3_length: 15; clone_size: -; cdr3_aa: CATSRDRGPWVPLHF; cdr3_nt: TGTGCCACCAGCAGAGATAGGGGGCCCTGGGTACCCCTCCACTTT
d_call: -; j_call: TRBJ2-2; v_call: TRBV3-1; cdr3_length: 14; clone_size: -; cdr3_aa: CASSRASSIGELFF; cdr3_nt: TGTGCCAGCAGCCGGGCGAGTTCTATCGGGGAGCTGTTTTTT
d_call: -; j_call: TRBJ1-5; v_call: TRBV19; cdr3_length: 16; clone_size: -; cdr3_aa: CASSIGAAAPNQPQHF; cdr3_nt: TGTGCCAGTAGTATAGGGGCGGCGGCCCCGAATCAGCCCCAGCATTTT
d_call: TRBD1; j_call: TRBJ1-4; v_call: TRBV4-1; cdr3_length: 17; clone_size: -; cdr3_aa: CASSQTTGQGRREKLFF; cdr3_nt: TGCGCCAGCAGCCAAACCACCGGACAGGGCCGACGTGAAAAACTGTTTTTT
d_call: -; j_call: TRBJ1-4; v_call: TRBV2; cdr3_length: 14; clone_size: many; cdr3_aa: CASSYPRPNEKLFF; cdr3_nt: TGTGCCAGCAGCTACCCAAGGCCTAATGAAAAACTGTTTTTT
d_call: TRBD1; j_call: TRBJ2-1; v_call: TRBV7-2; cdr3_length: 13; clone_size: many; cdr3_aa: CASSLQGAGEQFF; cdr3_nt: TGTGCCAGCAGCTTACAGGGGGCAGGGGAGCAGTTCTTC
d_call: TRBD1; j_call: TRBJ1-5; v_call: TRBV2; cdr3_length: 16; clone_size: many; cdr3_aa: CASSEAGGTADQPQHF; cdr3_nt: TGTGCCAGCAGTGAAGCGGGGGGGACAGCTGATCAGCCCCAGCATTTT
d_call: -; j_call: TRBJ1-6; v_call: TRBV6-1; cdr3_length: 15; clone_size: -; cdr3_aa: CASSETWTANSPLHF; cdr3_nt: TGTGCCAGCAGTGAGACCTGGACCGCTAATTCACCCCTCCACTTT
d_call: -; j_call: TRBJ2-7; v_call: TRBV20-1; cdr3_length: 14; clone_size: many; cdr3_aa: CSASRFQSSYEQYF; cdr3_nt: TGCAGTGCTAGTAGGTTTCAAAGCTCCTACGAGCAGTACTTC
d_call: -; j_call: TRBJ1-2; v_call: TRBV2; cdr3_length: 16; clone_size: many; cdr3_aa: CASISGYAPLSYGYTF; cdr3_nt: TGTGCCAGCATATCTGGTTACGCACCGCTGAGCTATGGCTACACCTTC
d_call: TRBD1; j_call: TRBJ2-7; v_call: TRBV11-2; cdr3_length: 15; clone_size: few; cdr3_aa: CASSSWTGVDYEQYF; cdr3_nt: TGTGCCAGCAGCTCGTGGACAGGCGTCGACTACGAGCAGTACTTC
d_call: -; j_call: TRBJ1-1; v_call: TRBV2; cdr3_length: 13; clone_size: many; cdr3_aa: CASSGLRDTEAFF; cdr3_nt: TGTGCCAGCAGTGGGCTGAGGGACACTGAAGCTTTCTTT
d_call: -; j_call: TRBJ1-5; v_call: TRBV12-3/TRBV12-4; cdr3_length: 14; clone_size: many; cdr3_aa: CASSLAHAYQPQHF; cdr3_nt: TGTGCCAGCAGTTTAGCCCACGCGTATCAGCCCCAGCATTTT
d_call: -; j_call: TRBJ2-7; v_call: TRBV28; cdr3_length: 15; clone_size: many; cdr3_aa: CASGSRGIGSYEQYF; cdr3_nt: TGTGCCAGCGGGTCCCGGGGTATCGGGTCCTACGAGCAGTACTTC
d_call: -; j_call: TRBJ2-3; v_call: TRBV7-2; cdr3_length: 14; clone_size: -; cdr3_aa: CASTKPSSTDTQYF; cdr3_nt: TGTGCCAGCACCAAGCCCAGTAGCACAGATACGCAGTATTTT
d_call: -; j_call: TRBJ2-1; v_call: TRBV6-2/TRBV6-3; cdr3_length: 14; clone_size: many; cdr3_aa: CASTGDQIYNEQFF; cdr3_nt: TGTGCCAGCACGGGAGACCAAATCTACAATGAGCAGTTCTTC
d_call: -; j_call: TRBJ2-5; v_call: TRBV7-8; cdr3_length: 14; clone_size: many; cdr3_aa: CASRLTGFLETQYF; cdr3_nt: TGTGCCAGCAGGCTCACAGGGTTTCTGGAGACCCAGTACTTC
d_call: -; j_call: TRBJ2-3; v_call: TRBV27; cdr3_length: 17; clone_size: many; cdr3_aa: CASQSLKGPQGTDTQYF; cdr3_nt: TGTGCCAGCCAATCCCTAAAGGGGCCTCAGGGCACAGATACGCAGTATTTT
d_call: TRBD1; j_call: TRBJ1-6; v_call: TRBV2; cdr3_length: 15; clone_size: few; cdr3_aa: CASRAWDSHNSPLHF; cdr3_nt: TGTGCCAGCAGGGCCTGGGACAGCCATAATTCACCCCTCCACTTT
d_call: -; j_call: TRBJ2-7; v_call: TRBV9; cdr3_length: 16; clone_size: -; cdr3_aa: CASSPGGGRFDHEQYF; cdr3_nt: TGTGCCAGCAGCCCAGGCGGCGGTAGGTTCGATCACGAGCAGTACTTC
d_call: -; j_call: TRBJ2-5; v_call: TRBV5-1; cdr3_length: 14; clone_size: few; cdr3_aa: CASSLERSGETQYF; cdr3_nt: TGCGCCAGCAGCTTGGAACGAAGCGGAGAGACCCAGTACTTC
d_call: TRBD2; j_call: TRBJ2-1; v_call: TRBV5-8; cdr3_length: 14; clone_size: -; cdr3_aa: CASTTSGRANEQFF; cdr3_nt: TGTGCCAGCACAACTAGCGGGAGGGCCAATGAGCAGTTCTTC
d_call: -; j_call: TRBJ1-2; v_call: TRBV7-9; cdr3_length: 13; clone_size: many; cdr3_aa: CASSLTMGYGYTF; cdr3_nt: TGTGCCAGCAGCCTGACCATGGGGTATGGCTACACCTTC
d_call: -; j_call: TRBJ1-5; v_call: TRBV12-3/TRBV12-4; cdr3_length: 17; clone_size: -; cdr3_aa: CASSPYGNQVGNQPQHF; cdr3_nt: TGTGCCAGCAGCCCATACGGGAACCAAGTGGGCAATCAGCCCCAGCATTTT
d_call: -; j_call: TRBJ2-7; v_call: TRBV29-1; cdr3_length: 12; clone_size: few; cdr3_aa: CSVRMGGYEQYF; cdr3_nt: TGCAGCGTTCGGATGGGTGGGTACGAGCAGTACTTC
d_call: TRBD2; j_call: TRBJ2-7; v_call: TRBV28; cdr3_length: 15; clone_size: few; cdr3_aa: CASSPTSGSYHEQYF; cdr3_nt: TGTGCCAGCAGTCCGACTAGCGGGAGTTACCACGAGCAGTACTTC